These 15 T cell receptor beta chains were all obtained from the same sample, sequenced in a study of shared clonotypes between healthy human individuals. TCRdb's table, derived via immunoSEQ multiplex PCR, lists solely in-frame clones and lacks some. The sample lists around 200,000 clones; around 63% were seen once. Sequencing input: memory CD4+ T cells sorted from blood. Subset reported: CD45RA-negative fraction. These receptors were obtained from a man aged 25 to 40 in good health.

The chain employs TRBV4-3 and TRBJ2-3, with D unresolved. CDR3 length equals 16 residues. Trimming pared 4 bases from V and 1 base from J, leaving 15 bases between. Germline CDR1 and CDR2: LGHNA and YSLEER. This chain's CDR3 is CASSPTPSGGTDTQYF. The CDR3 bases are TGCGCCAGCAGCCCGACGCCTAGTGGGGGCACAGATACGCAGTATTTT.

This clone has just a few counts. The chain joins TRBV19 to TRBJ2-6; D remains ambiguous. This CDR3 region has 17 residues. V lost 2 bases and J lost 4, with 15 bases in between. CDR1 and CDR2 from the germline V gene are LNHDA and SQIVND (reference sequence). The CDR3 region is CASSITPPGVGANVLTF. The CDR3 DNA reads as TGTGCCAGTAGTATAACCCCCCCCGGTGTGGGGGCCAACGTCCTGACTTTC.

The chain couples TRBV15 to TRBJ1-4; D might be TRBD1 (5 bases). The CDR3 has 15 residues. V was trimmed by 5 bases and J by 5 bases, leaving 15 bases between them. Germline loops: CDR1 LNHNV, CDR2 YYDKDF (reference sequence). The CDR3, as DNA: TGTGCCACCAGCTCCCAATTGGGGCAAAATGAAAAACTGTTTTTT. Translated: CATSSQLGQNEKLFF. The entire variable domain, with the rest obtained from reference TRBV15 and TRBJ1-4, is as follows: DAMVIQNPRYQVTQFGKPVTLSCSQTLNHNVMYWYQQKSSQAPKLLFHYYDKDFNNEADTPDNFQSRRPNTSFCFLDIRSPGLGDTAMYLCATSSQLGQNEKLFFGSGTQLSVL.

A few counts support this clone. CDR3 amino acids: CASSALGGGGGQPQHF. The CDR3 region has the DNA TGTGCCAGCAGTGCCTTGGGAGGGGGAGGTGGGCAGCCCCAGCATTTT. The V and J genes are TRBV6-1 and TRBJ1-5; D may be TRBD1 (6 bases). The CDR3 spans 16 residues. In germline, CDR1 is MNHNS, CDR2 SASEGT. The V end lost 4 bases, the J end lost 7 bases, and 20 bases lay between the germline ends.

This chain joins TRBV25-1 and TRBJ2-3, with 8 bases matching TRBD1. This CDR3 has 11 amino acids. J lost 11 bases, V lost 5 bases, and 3 bases had no gene match. Germline CDR1 MGHDK, CDR2 SYGVNS. In nucleotides, the CDR3 is TGTGCCAGCAGTACCGGGACAGGGCAGTATTTT. This gives the protein CASSTGTGQYF.

This rearrangement joins TRBV28 to TRBJ1-5, with TRBD1 matching 10 bases. V shed 5 bases, J shed 0 bases, and the junction held 7 bases outside the gene matches. The V gene's germline CDR1 is MDHEN and CDR2 SYDVKM. The CDR3 extends over 17 amino acids. CDR3 protein: CASSPATGGSSNQPQHF. The CDR3 DNA is TGTGCCAGCAGTCCCGCGACAGGGGGCAGTAGCAATCAGCCCCAGCATTTT. Together with reference TRBV28 and TRBJ1-5, the CDR3 gives the full variable domain: DVKVTQSSRYLVKRTGEKVFLECVQDMDHENMFWYRQDPGLGLRLIYFSYDVKMKEKGDIPEGYSVSREKKERFSLILESASTNQTSMYLCASSPATGGSSNQPQHFGDGTRLSIL.

The chain employs TRBV29-1 and TRBJ2-3, with D possibly TRBD1 on 5 matching bases. The germline V gene has CDR1 SQVTM and CDR2 ANQGSEA. The length of the CDR3 is 16 residues. Trimming removed 4 bases at V and 6 bases at J, with 23 bases between. The chain's CDR3 is CSVGGGLGRSWDTQYF. In nucleotides, the CDR3 is TGCAGCGTTGGTGGCGGTTTGGGGCGGAGCTGGGATACGCAGTATTTT.

The V call is TRBV5-6, the J call TRBJ2-2, with TRBD2 identical over 10 bases. Trimming at V came to 1 base and at J to 0 bases, leaving 3 bases not matched to a gene. Germline CDR1 and CDR2: SGHDT and YYEEEE. The CDR3 sequence is 17 residues long. CDR3: CASSLFTSGTNTGELFF. CDR3 coding DNA: TGTGCCAGCAGCTTGTTCACTAGCGGGACGAACACCGGGGAGCTGTTTTTT.

This chain uses TRBV7-2 with TRBJ1-1; D call uncertain. Germline CDR1 is SGHTA and CDR2 is FQGNSA. Trimming removed 5 bases at V and 1 base at J, with 11 bases between. The CDR3 consists of 14 residues. CDR3 sequence (DNA): TGTGCCAGCAGCACAAGACTTAGGAACACTGAAGCTTTCTTT. Its translation: CASSTRLRNTEAFF.

This clone was observed a single time. The genes are TRBV2 and TRBJ2-3; TRBD2 might be the D (6 bases). This CDR3 region has 13 residues. The V end lost 7 bases, the J end lost 5 bases, and 13 bases lay between the germline ends. The germline V gene encodes CDR1 SNHLY and CDR2 FYNNEI. CDR3 coding DNA: TGTGCCAGCATGGGCGGGATGAGAGATACGCAGTATTTT. Protein sequence: CASMGGMRDTQYF.

The chain has TRBV18 and TRBJ2-4; D gene unclear. Germline V gene sequence: CDR1 KGHSH, CDR2 LQKENI. The germline V and J ends were trimmed by 6 bases and 7 bases, with 22 bases remaining between them. The CDR3 is 16 amino acids. The CDR3 DNA sequence: TGTGCCAGCTCTCCCATCGCTGTATCCGCGATTAACATTCAGTACTTC. This translates into CASSPIAVSAINIQYF.

The chain recombines TRBV7-2 with TRBJ2-5; 14 bases align to TRBD2. Germline V gene sequence: CDR1 SGHTA, CDR2 FQGNSA. There are 18 residues in the CDR3. V lost 2 bases to trimming and J lost 3 bases; unmatched junction nucleotides: 8. The CDR3 DNA reads TGTGCCAGCAGCTTAAAGAGGGGACTAGCGGGAGTGAAAGAGACCCAGTACTTC. This sequence encodes CASSLKRGLAGVKETQYF.

This clone appeared once. This sequence joins TRBV7-3 and TRBJ2-1, with TRBD2 as a possible D gene (6 bases). This CDR3 is 15 amino acids long. CDR1 is SGHTA, CDR2 FQGTGA, per germline. Trimming cost V 4 bases and J 5 bases, with 15 bases left between them. The CDR3 region has the DNA TGTGCCAGCAGCTACGGCGGGACGATGGACAATGAGCAGTTCTTC. Translation: CASSYGGTMDNEQFF.

The V and J genes are TRBV2 and TRBJ2-3; no clear D gene. V was pared by 8 bases and J by 2 bases, with 17 bases between. The CDR3 consists of 15 residues. Germline loops: CDR1 SNHLY, CDR2 FYNNEI. DNA for the CDR3: TGTGCCAGCTCAAAGACTGGGATAGACACAGATACGCAGTATTTT. The encoded protein is CASSKTGIDTDTQYF.

This chain connects TRBV2 to TRBJ2-7, with TRBD1 as a possible D gene (6 bases). From germline, CDR1 is SNHLY and CDR2 FYNNEI. The CDR3 has 14 amino acids. V lost 7 bases to trimming and J lost 0 bases, with 13 bases between them. The CDR3 region is CASNLDRTSYEQYF. CDR3 coding DNA: TGTGCCAGCAACCTAGACAGGACCTCCTACGAGCAGTACTTC. The full variable domain, in which reference TRBV2 and TRBJ2-7 provide the parts outside the CDR3, is EPEVTQTPSHQVTQMGQEVILRCVPISNHLYFYWYRQILGQKVEFLVSFYNNEISEKSEIFDDQFSVERPDGSNFTLKIRSTKLEDSAMYFCASNLDRTSYEQYFGPGTRLTVT.